The source of this T cell receptor (beta chain) is a study of T cell responses to AZD1222 COVID-19 vaccine. Study observations and caveats: Spike-specific TCR breadth and depth both grew after two AZD1222 doses. All repertoire sampling was performed exclusively after the peak T cell response. Reportedly, close to half of spike-specific TCRs are directed against unmutated variant regions. There were vaccine-associated CD4 TCRs across spike, dominant at 160-218 and 743-854.

Profiling relied on immunoSEQ multiplex PCR, and the TCRdb table lists in-frame clones only, not all of them. The sample has about 78,000 clones, roughly four fifths seen once; the top ten hold about 3%. The junction had 17 bases not matched to a gene; V was cut back by 5 bases and J by 8 bases. CDR1 SGHVS and CDR2 FNYEAQ come from the germline V gene. The CDR3 runs 17 residues. Comments on this clone: The antigen is unknown.

The rearrangement uses TRBV7-6 and TRBJ2-1, with TRBD1 identical over 8 bases. This specimen was peripheral blood, taken on day 0 of AZD1222 vaccination. The sequence came from an adult in good health. Here the CDR3 DNA reads TGTGCCAGCAGCGGACCGATCAGACAGGGGAAGGAGGATGAGCAGTTCTTC. This sequence encodes CASSGPIRQGKEDEQFF.